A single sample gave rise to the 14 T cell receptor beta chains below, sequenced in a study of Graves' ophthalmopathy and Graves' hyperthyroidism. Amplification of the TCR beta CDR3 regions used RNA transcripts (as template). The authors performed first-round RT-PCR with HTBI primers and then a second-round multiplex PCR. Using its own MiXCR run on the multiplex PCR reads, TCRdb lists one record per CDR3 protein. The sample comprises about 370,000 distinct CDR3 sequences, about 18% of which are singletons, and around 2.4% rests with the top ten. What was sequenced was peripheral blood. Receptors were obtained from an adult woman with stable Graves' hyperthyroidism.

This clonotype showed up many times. The CDR3 region has the DNA TGCAGTGCTAGACCGTTGGACCGAGCAGACTACGAGCAGTACTTC. This gives the protein CSARPLDRADYEQYF. The chain combines TRBV20-1 with TRBJ2-7; D gene uncertain. This CDR3 contains 15 residues. CDR1 DFQATT and CDR2 SNEGSKA come from the germline V gene (reference sequence). With 2 bases removed from V and 3 bases from J, the gap between germline ends came to 17 bases.

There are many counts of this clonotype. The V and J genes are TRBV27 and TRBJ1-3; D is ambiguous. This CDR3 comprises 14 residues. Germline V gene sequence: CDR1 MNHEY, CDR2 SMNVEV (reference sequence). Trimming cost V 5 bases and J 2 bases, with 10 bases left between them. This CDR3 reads CASSHRSAGNTIYF. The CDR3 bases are TGTGCCAGCAGTCATCGGTCGGCTGGAAACACCATATATTTT.

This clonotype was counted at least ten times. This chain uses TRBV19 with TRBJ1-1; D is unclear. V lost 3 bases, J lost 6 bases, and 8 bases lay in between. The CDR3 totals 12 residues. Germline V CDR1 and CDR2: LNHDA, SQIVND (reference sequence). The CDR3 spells CASSIERAEAFF. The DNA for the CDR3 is TGTGCCAGTAGTATCGAGCGGGCTGAAGCTTTCTTT.

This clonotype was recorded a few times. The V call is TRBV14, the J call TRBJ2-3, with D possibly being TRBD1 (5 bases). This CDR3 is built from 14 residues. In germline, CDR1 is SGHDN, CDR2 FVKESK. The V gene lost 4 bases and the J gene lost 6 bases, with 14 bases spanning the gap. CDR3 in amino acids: CASSPYQGRDTQYF. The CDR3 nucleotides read TGTGCCAGCAGCCCGTACCAGGGAAGGGATACGCAGTATTTT.

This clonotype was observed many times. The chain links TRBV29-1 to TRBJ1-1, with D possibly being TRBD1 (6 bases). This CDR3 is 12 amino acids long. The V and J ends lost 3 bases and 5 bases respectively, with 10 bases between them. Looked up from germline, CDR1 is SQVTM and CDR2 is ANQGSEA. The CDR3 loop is CSVDKGGTEAFF. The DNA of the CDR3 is TGCAGCGTTGATAAGGGGGGTACTGAAGCTTTCTTT.

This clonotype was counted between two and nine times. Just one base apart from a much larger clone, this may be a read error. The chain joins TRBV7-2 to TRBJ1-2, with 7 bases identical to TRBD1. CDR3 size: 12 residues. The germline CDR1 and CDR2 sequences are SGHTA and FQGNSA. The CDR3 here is CASSRDSYDYTF. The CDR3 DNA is TGTGCCAGCAGCCGGGACAGCTATGACTACACCTTC.

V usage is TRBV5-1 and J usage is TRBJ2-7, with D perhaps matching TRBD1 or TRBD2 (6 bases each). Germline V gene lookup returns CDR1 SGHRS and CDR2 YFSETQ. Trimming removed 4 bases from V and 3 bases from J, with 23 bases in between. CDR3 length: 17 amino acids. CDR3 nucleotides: TGCGCCAGCAGCCCACGGGGGCTACCGGGATCCATCTACGAGCAGTACTTC. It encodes CASSPRGLPGSIYEQYF.

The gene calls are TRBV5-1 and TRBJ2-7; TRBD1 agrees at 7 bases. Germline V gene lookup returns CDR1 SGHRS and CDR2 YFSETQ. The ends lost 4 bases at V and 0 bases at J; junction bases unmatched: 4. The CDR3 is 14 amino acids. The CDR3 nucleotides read TGCGCCAGCAGCATAGGGACAGTCTCCTACGAGCAGTACTTC. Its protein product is CASSIGTVSYEQYF.

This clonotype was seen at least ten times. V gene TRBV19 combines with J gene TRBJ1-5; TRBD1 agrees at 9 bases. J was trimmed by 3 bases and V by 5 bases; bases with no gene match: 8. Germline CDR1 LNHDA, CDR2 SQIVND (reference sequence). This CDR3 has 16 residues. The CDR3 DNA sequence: TGTGCCAGTAGTGCTACCGGGACAGGGTCCAATCAGCCCCAGCATTTT. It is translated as CASSATGTGSNQPQHF.

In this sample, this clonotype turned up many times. DNA for the CDR3: TGCAGCGCCGAGGTGACAATGAACACTGAAGCTTTCTTT. Its translation is CSAEVTMNTEAFF. The rearrangement joins TRBV29-1 to TRBJ1-1; no definite D call. The CDR3 extends over 13 amino acids. Trimming pared 7 bases from V and 0 bases from J, leaving 12 bases between. Germline assignment: CDR1 SQVTM and CDR2 ANQGSEA. Full variable domain (rest looked up from reference TRBV29-1 and TRBJ1-1): SAVISQKPSRDICQRGTSLTIQCQVDSQVTMMFWYRQQPGQSLTLIATANQGSEATYESGFVIDKFPISRPNLTFSTLTVSNMSPEDSSIYLCSAEVTMNTEAFFGQGTRLTVV.

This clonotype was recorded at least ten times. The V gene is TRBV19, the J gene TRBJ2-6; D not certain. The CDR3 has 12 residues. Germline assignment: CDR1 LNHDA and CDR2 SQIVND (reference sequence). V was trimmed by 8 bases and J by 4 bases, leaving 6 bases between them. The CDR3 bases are TGTGCCAGTTTAGCAGGGGCCAACGTCCTGACTTTC. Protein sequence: CASLAGANVLTF.

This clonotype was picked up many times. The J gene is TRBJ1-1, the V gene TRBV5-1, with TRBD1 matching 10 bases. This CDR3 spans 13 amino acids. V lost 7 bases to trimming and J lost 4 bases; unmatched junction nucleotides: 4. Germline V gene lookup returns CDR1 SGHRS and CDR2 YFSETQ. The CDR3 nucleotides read TGCGCCAGCCGGGGACAGGGGCTCACTGAAGCTTTCTTT. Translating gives CASRGQGLTEAFF.

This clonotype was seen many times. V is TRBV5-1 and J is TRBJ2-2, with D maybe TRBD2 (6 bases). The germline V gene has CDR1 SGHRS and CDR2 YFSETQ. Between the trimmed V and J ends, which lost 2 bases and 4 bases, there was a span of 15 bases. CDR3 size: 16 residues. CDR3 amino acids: CASSLKGGLFTGELFF. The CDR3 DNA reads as TGCGCCAGCAGCTTAAAGGGAGGCTTGTTCACCGGGGAGCTGTTTTTT.

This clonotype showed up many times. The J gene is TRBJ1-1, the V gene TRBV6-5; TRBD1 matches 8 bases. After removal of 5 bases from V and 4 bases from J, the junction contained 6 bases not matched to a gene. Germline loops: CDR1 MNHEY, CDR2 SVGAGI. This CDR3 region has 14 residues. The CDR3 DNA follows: TGTGCCAGCAGTCTCCCCGACAGGGGCACTGAAGCTTTCTTT. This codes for CASSLPDRGTEAFF.